Presented here are 21 T cell receptor beta chains from one specimen sequenced in a study of cytomegalovirus exposure and HLA in healthy donors. Researchers ran the PCR with 60 Vbeta and 13 Jbeta primers. Profiling relied on immunoSEQ multiplex PCR, and the TCRdb table lists in-frame clones only, not all of them. The sample's table shows around 40,000 clones. Input material: PBMCs. These TCRs come from a man aged 25-40 years in good health and CMV-seronegative.

The genes are TRBV14 and TRBJ1-6, with TRBD1 identical over 7 bases. The CDR3 length is 15 residues. V lost 3 bases, J lost 6 bases, and 5 bases stayed unmatched. Looked up from germline, CDR1 is SGHDN and CDR2 is FVKESK. CDR3 nucleotide sequence: TGTGCCAGCAGCCAGCTGACAGGGATTAATTCACCCCTCCACTTT. Protein: CASSQLTGINSPLHF.

CDR3: CASSSQVGRSEKLFF. CDR3 coding DNA: TGTGCCAGCAGCTCCCAGGTCGGGAGGAGTGAAAAACTGTTTTTT. The V call is TRBV7-9, the J call TRBJ1-4, with D unclear. Per the germline V gene, CDR1 is SEHNR and CDR2 is FQNEAQ (reference sequence). V lost 4 bases, J lost 7 bases, and 16 bases lay in between. The CDR3 consists of 15 residues.

This sequence joins TRBV9 and TRBJ2-5; 10 positions match TRBD1. Germline V gives CDR1 SGDLS, CDR2 YYNGEE. J was trimmed by 5 bases and V by 3 bases; bases with no gene match: 7. The CDR3 is 15 amino acids. CDR3 sequence reads: CASSARTGGSETQYF. The CDR3 DNA is TGTGCCAGCAGCGCCCGGACAGGGGGGTCGGAGACCCAGTACTTC. Together with reference TRBV9 and TRBJ2-5, the CDR3 gives the full variable domain: DSGVTQTPKHLITATGQRVTLRCSPRSGDLSVYWYQQSLDQGLQFLIQYYNGEERAKGNILERFSAQQFPDLHSELNLSSLELGDSALYFCASSARTGGSETQYFGPGTRLLVL.

The V call is TRBV5-1, the J call TRBJ2-1, with TRBD2 matching over 7 bases. The germline gives CDR1 SGHRS, CDR2 YFSETQ. The CDR3 has 15 amino acids. J was trimmed by 5 bases and V by 1 base; bases with no gene match: 6. CDR3 region: CASSLSGRRDNEQFF. DNA for the CDR3: TGCGCCAGCAGCTTGTCCGGGAGGAGGGACAATGAGCAGTTCTTC.

The V gene is TRBV29-1, the J gene TRBJ1-1, with 12 bases aligning to TRBD1. This CDR3 is 18 amino acids long. CDR1 is SQVTM and CDR2 is ANQGSEA in the germline V gene. J gave up 0 bases and V 6 bases, and 14 bases lay outside the gene matches. Here the CDR3 DNA reads TGCAGCGTGATACCCGGGACAGGGGGCGTTGGGGTGAACACTGAAGCTTTCTTT. Residues: CSVIPGTGGVGVNTEAFF.

This rearrangement joins TRBV4-3 to TRBJ2-3; 7 bases line up with TRBD2. Trimming cost V 0 bases and J 10 bases; bases outside gene matches: 19. The CDR3 length is 18 residues. The V gene's germline CDR1 is LGHNA and CDR2 YSLEER. The chain's CDR3 is CASSQDLPGTMVQRAQYF. For the CDR3, the DNA is TGCGCCAGCAGCCAAGACCTACCCGGGACTATGGTACAAAGGGCGCAGTATTTT.

CDR3 region: CASSQETSYTREQYF. CDR3 DNA sequence: TGCGCCAGCAGCCAAGAGACTAGTTACACCCGGGAGCAGTACTTC. The rearrangement links TRBV4-3 to TRBJ2-7; possible D gene TRBD2, 6 bases. The CDR3 is 15 amino acids. V lost 0 bases to trimming and J lost 7 bases, with 16 bases between them. Germline V gene data show CDR1 as LGHNA and CDR2 as YSLEER.

The V call is TRBV7-2, the J call TRBJ2-7; a weak D match, TRBD2 (6 bases). The germline CDR1 and CDR2 sequences are SGHTA and FQGNSA. The length of the CDR3 is 14 residues. With 4 bases removed from V and 0 bases from J, the gap between germline ends came to 10 bases. The CDR3 is CASSSTSSSYEQYF. CDR3 nucleotides: TGTGCCAGCAGCTCTACTAGCAGCTCCTACGAGCAGTACTTC. Supplemented by reference TRBV7-2 and TRBJ2-7, the full variable domain reads GAGVSQSPSNKVTEKGKDVELRCDPISGHTALYWYRQSLGQGLEFLIYFQGNSAPDKSGLPSDRFSAERTGGSVSTLTIQRTQQEDSAVYLCASSSTSSSYEQYFGPGTRLTVT.

This chain uses TRBV4-3 with TRBJ2-7, with TRBD2 matching 9 bases. Looked up from germline, CDR1 is LGHNA and CDR2 is YSLEER. The trim removed 3 bases at V and 4 bases at J, leaving 4 bases unmatched. There are 14 residues in the CDR3. DNA for the CDR3: TGCGCCAGCAGCCACGGGAGCGGGAGGTACGAGCAGTACTTC. Its translation: CASSHGSGRYEQYF.

The genes are TRBV6-5 and TRBJ1-5, with 10 bases lining up with TRBD1. Germline V gene data show CDR1 as MNHEY and CDR2 as SVGAGI. J was trimmed by 7 bases and V by 4 bases; bases with no gene match: 4. This CDR3 contains 14 residues. CDR3 bases: TGTGCCAGCAGTTTCGGACAGGGGGACCAGCCCCAGCATTTT. It yields the protein CASSFGQGDQPQHF.

Comment on this clone: One junction end does not reproduce the germline sequence, and a read error may be involved. This chain connects TRBV9 to TRBJ2-1; possibly TRBD2 for D (5 bases). The CDR3 consists of 17 residues. The germline gives CDR1 SGDLS, CDR2 YYNGEE. The CDR3 bases are TGTGCCAGCAGCGTAGACCTTTGGGCGGGCTCCGACAATGAGCAGTTCTTC. Its translation: CASSVDLWAGSDNEQFF.

The rearrangement uses TRBV28 and TRBJ2-7, with 9 bases that match TRBD1. The CDR3 loop spans 15 amino acids. Germline V gene lookup returns CDR1 MDHEN and CDR2 SYDVKM. J was trimmed by 2 bases and V by 2 bases; bases with no gene match: 4. The CDR3 region has the DNA TGTGCCAGCAGTTTACCCGGACAGGGGACCTACGAGCAGTACTTC. This sequence encodes CASSLPGQGTYEQYF. Filled out from reference TRBV28 and TRBJ2-7, the complete variable domain reads DVKVTQSSRYLVKRTGEKVFLECVQDMDHENMFWYRQDPGLGLRLIYFSYDVKMKEKGDIPEGYSVSREKKERFSLILESASTNQTSMYLCASSLPGQGTYEQYFGPGTRLTVT.

V and J are TRBV7-2 and TRBJ2-7; D uncertain. The CDR3 sequence is 11 residues long. Germline CDR1 and CDR2: SGHTA and FQGNSA. Trimming stripped 5 bases from V and 6 bases from J, with 8 bases between. This chain's CDR3 is CASSPYSEQYF. The CDR3 DNA reads TGTGCCAGCAGCCCCTACAGCGAGCAGTACTTC.

V and J are TRBV7-2 and TRBJ2-7, with 7 bases matching TRBD2. Germline CDR1 SGHTA, CDR2 FQGNSA. This CDR3 spans 16 amino acids. V was clipped by 0 bases and J by 0 bases; unmatched bases: 5. CDR3 DNA: TGTGCCAGCAGCTTAGCGGCTAGCGGAAACTCCTACGAGCAGTACTTC. Residues: CASSLAASGNSYEQYF.

The V and J genes are TRBV9 and TRBJ2-5, with 7 bases fitting TRBD2. The CDR3 consists of 15 residues. Germline trimming cut 4 bases from V and 4 bases from J; bases unmatched to any gene: 10. Per the germline V gene, CDR1 is SGDLS and CDR2 is YYNGEE. As DNA, the CDR3 is TGTGCCAGCAGCCTAGGGCGGGAGTTTGGAGAGACCCAGTACTTC. This sequence encodes CASSLGREFGETQYF. The whole variable domain, remainder taken from reference TRBV9 and TRBJ2-5, is DSGVTQTPKHLITATGQRVTLRCSPRSGDLSVYWYQQSLDQGLQFLIQYYNGEERAKGNILERFSAQQFPDLHSELNLSSLELGDSALYFCASSLGREFGETQYFGPGTRLLVL.

J is TRBJ1-5 and V is TRBV4-1; TRBD1 aligns across 9 bases. V shed 0 bases, J shed 4 bases, and the junction held 7 bases outside the gene matches. CDR3 size: 17 residues. Germline CDR1 reads MGHRA; CDR2 reads YSYEKL. CDR3 DNA sequence: TGCGCCAGCAGCCAAGATTGGGCAGGACAGGGGAATCAGCCCCAGCATTTT. Translating it yields CASSQDWAGQGNQPQHF.

The V gene is TRBV5-1, the J gene TRBJ2-1; TRBD1 is a possible D gene (8 bases). V dropped 2 bases and J dropped 5 bases, with 17 bases sitting between them. The CDR3 is made up of 16 amino acids. The germline V gene encodes CDR1 SGHRS and CDR2 YFSETQ. CDR3 loop: CASSFIHRGGDNEQFF. The CDR3 DNA is TGCGCCAGCAGCTTTATCCACAGGGGGGGGGACAATGAGCAGTTCTTC.

This chain joins TRBV5-4 and TRBJ2-1; TRBD2 aligns across 11 bases. Germline loops: CDR1 SGHNT, CDR2 YYREEE (reference sequence). The CDR3 sequence is 14 residues long. V lost 3 bases to trimming and J lost 8 bases; unmatched junction nucleotides: 4. The CDR3 region has the DNA TGTGCCAGCAGCTCTAGCGGGAGGTCGTATGAGCAGTTCTTC. Translating it yields CASSSSGRSYEQFF.

A word on this clone: One end of the junction is discordant with germline, which a read error may explain. The V and J genes are TRBV4-2 and TRBJ2-3; 7 bases line up with TRBD2. The CDR3 loop spans 16 amino acids. In germline, CDR1 is LGHNA, CDR2 YNFKEQ. CDR3 DNA sequence: TGTGCCAGCAGACTTACTAGCGACAGTCACACAGATAAGCAGTATTTT. It translates to CASRLTSDSHTDKQYF.

The chain uses TRBV29-1 and TRBJ1-2; the match to TRBD1 covers 7 bases. The CDR3 is 14 amino acids. With 6 bases clipped from V and 3 bases from J, the junction kept 10 bases outside the gene matches. Per germline, CDR1 SQVTM and CDR2 ANQGSEA. CDR3 sequence reads: CSVVATGPYYGYTF. The CDR3 nucleotides read TGCAGCGTGGTCGCGACAGGGCCCTACTATGGCTACACCTTC.

The chain uses TRBV5-4 and TRBJ1-6; 8 positions agree with TRBD1. The CDR3 is 17 residues long. Per germline, CDR1 SGHNT and CDR2 YYREEE (reference sequence). Trimming cost V 1 base and J 4 bases; bases outside gene matches: 7. The CDR3 DNA sequence: TGTGCCAGCAGCTTGCCAGACAGGGGCGGATATAATTCACCCCTCCACTTT. This gives the protein CASSLPDRGGYNSPLHF.